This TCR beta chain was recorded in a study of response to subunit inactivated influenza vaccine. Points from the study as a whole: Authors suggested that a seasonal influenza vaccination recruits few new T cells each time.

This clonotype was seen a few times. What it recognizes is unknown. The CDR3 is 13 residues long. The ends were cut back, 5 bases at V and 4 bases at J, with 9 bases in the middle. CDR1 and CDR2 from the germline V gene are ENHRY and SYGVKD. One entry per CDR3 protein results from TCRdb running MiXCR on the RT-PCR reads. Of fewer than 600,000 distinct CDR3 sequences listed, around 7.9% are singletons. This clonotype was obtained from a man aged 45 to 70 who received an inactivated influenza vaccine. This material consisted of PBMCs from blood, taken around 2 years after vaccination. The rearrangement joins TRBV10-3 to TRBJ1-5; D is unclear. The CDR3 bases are TGTGCCATCAGTAACGTCGGGAATCAGCCCCAGCATTTT. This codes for CAISNVGNQPQHF.